Sequencing of this TCR beta chain was carried out in a study of blood T cell repertoires in COVID-19. TCRdb keeps only in-frame clones here, not all; method: immunoSEQ multiplex PCR. Among fewer than 350,000 clones listed, over 75% were seen once. Germline V CDR1 and CDR2: GTSNPN, SVGIG (reference sequence). The CDR3 consists of 14 residues. V lost 0 bases and J lost 6, with 13 bases in between. J is TRBJ2-3 and V is TRBV30; D is possibly TRBD2 (5 bases). This TCR was recovered from a woman aged 30 to 39 with COVID-19, enrolled during active disease. The sequenced material came from peripheral blood. CDR3 DNA sequence: TGTGCCTGGAGTGTCAGCGGCGGGTTGGATACGCAGTATTTT. This gives the protein CAWSVSGGLDTQYF.